One and the same sample provided the 8 T cell receptor beta chains below, sequenced in a study of CD8+ T cells in alopecia areata. Investigators isolated RNA and reverse transcribed it into cDNA to act as the sequencing template. The protocol was immunoSEQ multiplex PCR, while the TCRdb copy is restricted to in-frame clones and leaves out a portion. The sample has over 200,000 clones, around 62% seen once; the top ten hold around 0.44%. The input for sequencing was CD4+ T cells sorted from blood, taken at week 0. The receptors derive from a human donor with alopecia areata.

Points on this clone: This same CDR3 is encoded by further DNA sequences in the sample. The rearrangement joins TRBV4-1 to TRBJ2-3, with D tentatively TRBD2 (5 bases). Germline V gives CDR1 MGHRA, CDR2 YSYEKL. The CDR3 length is 15 residues. The V and J ends lost 1 base and 4 bases respectively, with 12 bases between them. CDR3 nucleotide sequence: TGCGCCAGCAGCCAAGTAGGTCTAGCCGCAGATACGCAGTATTTT. Translated: CASSQVGLAADTQYF.

As to this clone: The sample holds other DNA sequences that translate to the same CDR3. The CDR3: CAWSRRLAGYNEQFF. In DNA, the CDR3 is TGTGCCTGGAGCCGTCGACTAGCCGGATACAATGAGCAGTTCTTC. The genes are TRBV30 and TRBJ2-1, with 7 bases fitting TRBD2. Trimming removed 3 bases from V and 4 bases from J; junction bases left unmatched: 9. CDR1 is GTSNPN, CDR2 SVGIG, per germline (reference sequence). The CDR3 extends over 15 amino acids.

The V call is TRBV30, the J call TRBJ2-4, with D unresolved. The CDR3 contains 14 residues. V was pared by 3 bases and J by 0 bases, with 9 bases between. The germline gives CDR1 GTSNPN, CDR2 SVGIG (reference sequence). CDR3 bases: TGTGCCTGGAGACATGATATAGCCAAAAACATTCAGTACTTC. The encoded protein is CAWRHDIAKNIQYF.

This clone was detected only a few times. Other DNA sequences of this sample code for an identical CDR3. The V gene is TRBV30, the J gene TRBJ2-3, with D hard to call. CDR1 is GTSNPN, CDR2 SVGIG, per germline (reference sequence). The CDR3 spans 11 residues. With 0 bases removed from V and 6 bases from J, the gap between germline ends came to 4 bases. The CDR3 sequence: CAWSVSDTQYF. In DNA, the CDR3 is TGTGCCTGGAGTGTCTCTGATACGCAGTATTTT.

This chain links TRBV5-6 with TRBJ2-3, with 8 bases aligning to TRBD2. The CDR3 length is 16 residues. Germline V CDR1 and CDR2: SGHDT, YYEEEE. Unmatched junction bases numbered 8, after V lost 1 base and J lost 4 bases. The CDR3 loop is CASSLRSGSSADTQYF. CDR3 DNA sequence: TGTGCCAGCAGCTTGCGAAGCGGGAGTTCAGCAGATACGCAGTATTTT.

This sequence joins TRBV30 and TRBJ1-6; possibly TRBD1 for D (6 bases). The germline CDR1 and CDR2 sequences are GTSNPN and SVGIG (reference sequence). The CDR3 sequence is 14 residues long. V was pared by 2 bases and J by 7 bases, with 12 bases between. The CDR3 spells CAWSLSGVNSPLHF. CDR3 nucleotides: TGTGCCTGGAGTCTTTCAGGGGTCAATTCACCCCTCCACTTT.

This rearrangement joins TRBV6-1 to TRBJ2-1; unclear D gene. Trimming shortened V by 6 bases and J by 2 bases, and 11 bases separated the two germline ends. The CDR3 is 14 amino acids. CDR1 and CDR2 (germline): MNHNS, SASEGT. The CDR3 loop reads CASRAEFAYNEQFF. The DNA of the CDR3 is TGTGCCAGCAGGGCGGAATTCGCCTACAATGAGCAGTTCTTC.

This clone was counted only a few times. The genes are TRBV10-3 and TRBJ2-7; TRBD2 matches at 11 bases. Germline values: CDR1 ENHRY, CDR2 SYGVKD. V was pared by 5 bases and J by 4 bases, with 4 bases of the junction left unmatched. The CDR3 spans 14 residues. The CDR3 region has the DNA TGTGCCATCAGTAGTGGGACTAGCGGTTACGAGCAGTACTTC. As protein: CAISSGTSGYEQYF.